One T cell receptor (beta chain) is described in this entry. J was trimmed by 3 bases and V by 5 bases; bases with no gene match: 9. The germline V gene has CDR1 MNHNS and CDR2 SASEGT. This CDR3 spans 15 amino acids. This sample stems from a study of cytomegalovirus exposure and HLA in healthy donors. PCR amplification relied on 60 Vbeta primers (plus 13 Jbeta primers). Libraries were prepared by immunoSEQ multiplex PCR; TCRdb keeps only in-frame clonotypes and omits some of them. Of roughly 150,000 clones listed, 80% to 85% were seen once; the top ten hold over 0.95%. This chain connects TRBV6-1 to TRBJ2-7; 8 bases match TRBD2. This TCR was recovered from a female donor in good health and CMV-seronegative. Material: PBMCs. The CDR3 loop is CASSKIAGTYYEQYF. The CDR3 coding sequence is TGTGCCAGCAGTAAAATAGCGGGAACCTACTACGAGCAGTACTTC.